The next 21 T cell receptor beta chains were all read from a single sample in a study of shared clonotypes between healthy human individuals. Clones were read by immunoSEQ multiplex PCR, and TCRdb kept only the in-frame ones, dropping some. The data hold hundreds of thousands of clones, with around 77% observed a single time. Material for sequencing was PBMCs. The receptors originated from a middle-aged woman in good health. Some clones in this sample may be carry-over from other donors' samples.

This clone was counted ten times or more. This chain uses TRBV19 with TRBJ1-2, with TRBD1 as a possible D gene (5 bases). This CDR3 has 13 amino acids. CDR1 and CDR2 from the germline V gene are LNHDA and SQIVND (reference sequence). V lost 7 bases to trimming and J lost 0 bases, with 9 bases between them. This CDR3 reads CASTRGANYGYTF. CDR3 nucleotide sequence: TGTGCCAGTACGAGGGGAGCTAACTATGGCTACACCTTC.

Turning to this clone: Only one base separates this from a far larger clonotype, so it likely reflects a read error. The J gene is TRBJ2-5, the V gene TRBV5-4, with TRBD2 matching 7 bases. Germline-derived CDR1 and CDR2 are SGHNT and YYREEE (reference sequence). Trimming removed 0 bases from V and 9 bases from J; junction bases left unmatched: 5. The CDR3 has 13 residues. CDR3 DNA: TGTGCCAGCAGCTTGGTACCCCGGGAGGCCCAGTACTTC. Translating it yields CASSLVPREAQYF.

The CDR3 DNA follows: TGTGCCAGCCTTGGGCAGGGGGCCGGTGGCTACACCTTC. The encoded protein is CASLGQGAGGYTF. This rearrangement joins TRBV28 to TRBJ1-2, with 8 bases identical to TRBD1. The CDR3 totals 13 residues. Germline loops: CDR1 MDHEN, CDR2 SYDVKM. The V and J ends lost 8 bases and 7 bases, in that order; junction bases with no gene match: 9.

This clone was counted only a few times. The chain recombines TRBV28 with TRBJ1-1; possible D gene TRBD1, 5 bases. Looked up from germline, CDR1 is MDHEN and CDR2 is SYDVKM. The ends were cut back, 2 bases at V and 5 bases at J, with 24 bases in the middle. This CDR3 region has 18 residues. For the CDR3, the DNA is TGTGCCAGCAGTTTAGCTCCTCAGTTGCAGGGAAGGTTGACTGAAGCTTTCTTT. Translating it yields CASSLAPQLQGRLTEAFF.

The chain is built from TRBV21-1 and TRBJ1-1; the table's D gene call, TRBD1, was not cross checked with the DNA. TRBV21-1 is shown as a pseudogene. The length of the CDR3 is 20 residues. The CDR3 sequence: CASSKGLWTGPREVNTEAFF. CDR3 DNA sequence: TGTGCCAGCAGCAAAGGTCTCTGGACAGGGCCACGAGAGGTGAACACTGAAGCTTTCTTT.

This sequence joins TRBV28 and TRBJ2-5; 9 bases match TRBD1. CDR1 and CDR2 from the germline V gene are MDHEN and SYDVKM. V was pared by 6 bases and J by 4 bases, with 0 bases of the junction left unmatched. This CDR3 region has 12 residues. CDR3 loop: CASRDRGETQYF. The CDR3 nucleotides read TGTGCCAGCAGGGACAGGGGAGAGACCCAGTACTTC.

This clone was seen at least ten times. J is TRBJ1-1 and V is TRBV4-1; no firm D call. CDR1 MGHRA and CDR2 YSYEKL come from the germline V gene. V gave up 2 bases and J gave up 0 bases, with 16 bases separating them. The CDR3 spans 17 residues. The CDR3 DNA is TGCGCCAGCAGCCAACGTACCCTCAGAGCCATGAACACTGAAGCTTTCTTT. Amino acid sequence: CASSQRTLRAMNTEAFF.

The chain has TRBV11-3 and TRBJ1-1; 7 nucleotides match TRBD1. Trimming removed 5 bases from V and 5 bases from J; junction bases left unmatched: 11. Germline CDR1 and CDR2: SGHNT and YENEEA. This CDR3 comprises 15 residues. The CDR3 bases are TGTGCCAGCAGCACGATAGGGGGCGCGTATACTGAAGCTTTCTTT. Its protein is CASSTIGGAYTEAFF.

This chain uses TRBV9 with TRBJ2-1; D not certain. V was pared by 0 bases and J by 7 bases, with 11 bases between. Germline assignment: CDR1 SGDLS and CDR2 YYNGEE. The CDR3 has 14 residues. In DNA form, the CDR3 reads TGTGCCAGCAGCGTAGGAGGTAGGTCGAATGAGCAGTTCTTC. This gives the protein CASSVGGRSNEQFF.

The chain employs TRBV5-1 and TRBJ1-2, with D uncertain. The CDR3 extends over 16 amino acids. V was cut by 0 bases and J by 2 bases, with 14 bases left in between. Per the germline V gene, CDR1 is SGHRS and CDR2 is YFSETQ. The CDR3 is CASSLGGLLINYGYTF. In DNA form, the CDR3 reads TGCGCCAGCAGCTTGGGAGGTTTGTTAATCAACTATGGCTACACCTTC.

The chain couples TRBV6-1 to TRBJ2-7; 11 nucleotides align to TRBD1. CDR1 and CDR2 from the germline V gene are MNHNS and SASEGT. CDR3 length equals 15 residues. V gave up 5 bases and J gave up 5 bases; unmatched junction bases: 8. CDR3 bases: TGTGCCAGCAGTCAGGGGACAGGGGGTCCCCACGAGCAGTACTTC. Encoded protein: CASSQGTGGPHEQYF.

A remark on this clone: At the DNA level, this CDR3 is encoded by other sequences in the same sample as well. The chain uses TRBV30 and TRBJ2-7; D not resolved. V was trimmed by 3 bases and J by 3 bases, leaving 6 bases between them. Germline values: CDR1 GTSNPN, CDR2 SVGIG (reference sequence). This CDR3 is built from 11 residues. CDR3 loop: CAWSRSYEQYF. The CDR3 region has the DNA TGTGCCTGGAGCAGGAGCTACGAGCAGTACTTC.

The V gene is TRBV28, the J gene TRBJ1-4, with 7 positions matching TRBD1. V lost 6 bases to trimming and J lost 4 bases; unmatched junction nucleotides: 2. The CDR3 totals 13 residues. Germline lookup yields CDR1 MDHEN and CDR2 SYDVKM. The CDR3 protein is CASRPGGNEKLFF. The CDR3 DNA is TGTGCCAGCAGACCAGGGGGTAATGAAAAACTGTTTTTT.

The chain links TRBV25-1 to TRBJ2-7; no clear D gene. CDR1 and CDR2 from the germline V gene are MGHDK and SYGVNS. This CDR3 has 12 residues. V was clipped by 4 bases and J by 3 bases, with 7 bases between them. The CDR3, as DNA: TGTGCCAGCAGTGGAAACAGCTACGAGCAGTACTTC. It encodes CASSGNSYEQYF.

This clone has only a few counts. The rearrangement uses TRBV2 and TRBJ2-7; D may correspond to TRBD1 or TRBD2 (5 bases each). Deletions cut 9 bases from V and 2 bases from J, with 11 bases between. CDR3 length equals 12 residues. Germline assignment: CDR1 SNHLY and CDR2 FYNNEI. The DNA of the CDR3 is TGTGCCAGTGGGACGGGAACCTACGAGCAGTACTTC. Translated, it gives CASGTGTYEQYF.

The chain links TRBV6-1 to TRBJ1-3, with 7 bases matching TRBD1. In germline, CDR1 is MNHNS, CDR2 SASEGT. The CDR3 runs to 14 residues. J gave up 3 bases and V 6 bases, and 5 bases lay outside the gene matches. The chain's CDR3 is CASRKQGYGNTIYF. CDR3 coding DNA: TGTGCCAGCAGGAAACAGGGGTATGGAAACACCATATATTTT.

This clone was observed a few times. The chain combines TRBV28 with TRBJ1-4; maybe TRBD1 (5 bases). V was cut by 7 bases and J by 7 bases, with 10 bases left in between. Per germline, CDR1 MDHEN and CDR2 SYDVKM. This CDR3 is 12 amino acids long. CDR3 DNA sequence: TGTGCCAGCATAGGGGTGGCTGAAAAACTGTTTTTT. It is translated as CASIGVAEKLFF.

As concerns this clone: This same CDR3 is encoded by further DNA sequences in the sample. This chain connects TRBV6-5 to TRBJ2-7; D may be TRBD1 (5 bases). The CDR3 totals 15 residues. Trimming cost V 2 bases and J 7 bases, with 18 bases left between them. Germline CDR1 is MNHEY and CDR2 is SVGAGI. The CDR3 DNA reads as TGTGCCAGCAGTTACGGGGCGCGCCCCGCGTGGGAGCAGTACTTC. Translated, it gives CASSYGARPAWEQYF.

The chain joins TRBV27 to TRBJ1-2; the D gene is possibly TRBD1 (5 bases). Germline V gives CDR1 MNHEY, CDR2 SMNVEV (reference sequence). The CDR3 runs to 13 residues. Trimming pared 3 bases from V and 5 bases from J, leaving 10 bases between. The CDR3 loop reads CASSFRGGYGYTF. CDR3 nucleotides: TGTGCCAGCAGTTTTCGCGGGGGATATGGCTACACCTTC.

The chain links TRBV18 to TRBJ2-2; 8 nucleotides agree with TRBD2. This CDR3 is built from 14 residues. The V gene end was trimmed by 5 bases and the J gene end by 5 bases; junction bases not matched to a gene: 4. Per the germline V gene, CDR1 is KGHSH and CDR2 is LQKENI. The CDR3 spells CASSSLAATGELFF. The DNA of the CDR3 is TGTGCCAGCTCATCACTAGCGGCTACCGGGGAGCTGTTTTTT.

J is TRBJ2-3 and V is TRBV7-2; D possibly matches TRBD1 or TRBD2 (6 bases each). The V gene's germline CDR1 is SGHTA and CDR2 FQGNSA. The CDR3 runs to 16 residues. The V end lost 0 bases, the J end lost 3 bases, and 13 bases lay between the germline ends. In nucleotides, the CDR3 is TGTGCCAGCAGCTTAGCGGGGGGAACAGGGACAGATACGCAGTATTTT. It specifies CASSLAGGTGTDTQYF.